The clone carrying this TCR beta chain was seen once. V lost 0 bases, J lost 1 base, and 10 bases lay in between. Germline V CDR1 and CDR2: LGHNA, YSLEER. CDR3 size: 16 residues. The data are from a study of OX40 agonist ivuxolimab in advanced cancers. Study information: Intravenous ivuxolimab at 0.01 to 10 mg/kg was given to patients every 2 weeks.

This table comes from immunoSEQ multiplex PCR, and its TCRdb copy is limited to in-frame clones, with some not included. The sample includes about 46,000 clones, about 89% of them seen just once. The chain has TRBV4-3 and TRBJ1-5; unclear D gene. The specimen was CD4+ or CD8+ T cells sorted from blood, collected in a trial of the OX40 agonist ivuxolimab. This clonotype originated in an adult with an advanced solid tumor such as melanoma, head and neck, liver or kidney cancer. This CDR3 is CASSQDVRGSNQPQHF. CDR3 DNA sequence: TGCGCCAGCAGCCAAGACGTGCGAGGGAGCAATCAGCCCCAGCATTTT.